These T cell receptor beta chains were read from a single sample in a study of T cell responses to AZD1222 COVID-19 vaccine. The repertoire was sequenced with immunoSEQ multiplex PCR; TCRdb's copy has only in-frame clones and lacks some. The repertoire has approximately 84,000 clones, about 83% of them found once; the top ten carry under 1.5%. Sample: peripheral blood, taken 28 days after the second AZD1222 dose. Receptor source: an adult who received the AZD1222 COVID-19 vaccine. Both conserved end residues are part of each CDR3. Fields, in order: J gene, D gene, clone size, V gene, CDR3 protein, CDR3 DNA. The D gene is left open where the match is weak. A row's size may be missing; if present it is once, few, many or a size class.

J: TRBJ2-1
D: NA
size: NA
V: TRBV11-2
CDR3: CASSLRRSSSSYNEQFF
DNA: TGTGCCAGCAGCTTACGACGTAGCAGCAGCTCCTACAATGAGCAGTTCTTC

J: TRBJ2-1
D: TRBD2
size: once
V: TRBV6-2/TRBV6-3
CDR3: CASSSGLAGGGEQFF
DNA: TGTGCCAGCAGTTCCGGACTAGCGGGAGGGGGTGAGCAGTTCTTC

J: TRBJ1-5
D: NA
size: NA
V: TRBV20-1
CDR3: CSASYRVGDQPQHF
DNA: TGCAGTGCTAGTTACAGGGTTGGGGATCAGCCCCAGCATTTT

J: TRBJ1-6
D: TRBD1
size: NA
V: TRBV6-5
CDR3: CASSSRQGAGSPLHF
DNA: TGTGCCAGCAGTTCAAGACAGGGGGCCGGTTCACCCCTCCACTTT

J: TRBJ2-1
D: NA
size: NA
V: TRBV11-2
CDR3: CASSPWDFTEQFF
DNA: TGTGCCAGCAGCCCTTGGGACTTCACTGAGCAGTTCTTC

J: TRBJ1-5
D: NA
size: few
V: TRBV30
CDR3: CAWEDRRSEKPQHF
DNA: TGTGCCTGGGAGGACCGAAGGAGTGAAAAGCCCCAGCATTTT

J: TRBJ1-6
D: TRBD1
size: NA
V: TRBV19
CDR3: CASSITGQGRIPLHF
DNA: TGTGCCAGTAGTATTACGGGACAGGGGCGCATACCCCTCCACTTT

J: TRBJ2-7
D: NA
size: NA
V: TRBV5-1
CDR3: CASSFSAVSYEQYF
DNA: TGCGCCAGCAGCTTCTCGGCCGTATCCTACGAGCAGTACTTC

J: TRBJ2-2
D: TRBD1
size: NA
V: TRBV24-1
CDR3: CATRGTANTGELFF
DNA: TGTGCCACCCGTGGGACAGCGAACACCGGGGAGCTGTTTTTT

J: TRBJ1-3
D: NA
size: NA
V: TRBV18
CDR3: CASSPRGAEISGNTIYF
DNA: TGTGCCAGCTCACCACGGGGGGCGGAGATCTCTGGAAACACCATATATTTT

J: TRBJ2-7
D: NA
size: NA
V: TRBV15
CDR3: CATYDMGSYEQYF
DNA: TGTGCCACCTATGACATGGGCTCCTACGAGCAGTACTTC

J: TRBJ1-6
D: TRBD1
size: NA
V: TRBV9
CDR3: CASSPGEGAKPLPLHF
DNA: TGTGCCAGCAGCCCAGGGGAGGGGGCCAAACCTCTACCCCTCCACTTT

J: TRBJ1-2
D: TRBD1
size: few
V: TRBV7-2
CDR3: CASSLPTGGTYGYTF
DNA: TGTGCCAGCAGCTTGCCGACAGGGGGTACCTATGGCTACACCTTC

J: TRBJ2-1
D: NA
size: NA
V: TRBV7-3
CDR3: CASSLSSGNNEQFF
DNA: TGTGCCAGCAGCTTATCCAGCGGAAACAATGAGCAGTTCTTC

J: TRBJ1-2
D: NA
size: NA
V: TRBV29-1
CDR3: CSAQQRDTTLENYGYTF
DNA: TGCAGCGCCCAGCAGCGGGACACAACCCTGGAAAACTATGGCTACACCTTC

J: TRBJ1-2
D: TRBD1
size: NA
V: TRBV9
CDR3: CASSVVGQGGDGYTF
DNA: TGTGCCAGCAGCGTAGTTGGACAGGGGGGAGATGGCTACACCTTC

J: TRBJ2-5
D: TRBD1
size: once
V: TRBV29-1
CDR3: CSGGQGGETQYF
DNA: TGCAGCGGAGGACAGGGGGGCGAGACCCAGTACTTC

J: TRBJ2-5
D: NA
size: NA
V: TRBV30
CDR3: CAWKGFYQETQYF
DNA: TGTGCCTGGAAGGGGTTTTACCAAGAGACCCAGTACTTC

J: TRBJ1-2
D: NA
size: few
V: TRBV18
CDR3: CASSPVYIARRTFSVGGYTF
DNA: TGTGCCAGCTCACCAGTTTATATAGCAAGGCGAACTTTTTCTGTGGGAGGCTACACCTTC

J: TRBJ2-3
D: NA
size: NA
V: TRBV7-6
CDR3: CASSLGGRRTDTQYF
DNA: TGTGCCAGCAGCTTAGGCGGGCGGCGGACAGATACGCAGTATTTT

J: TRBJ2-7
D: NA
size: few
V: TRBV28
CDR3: CASSSHTYEQYF
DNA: TGTGCCAGCAGTTCTCACACATACGAGCAGTACTTC

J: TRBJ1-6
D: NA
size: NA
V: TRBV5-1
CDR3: CASSLVQGYNSPLHF
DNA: TGCGCCAGCAGCTTGGTACAGGGTTATAATTCACCCCTCCACTTT

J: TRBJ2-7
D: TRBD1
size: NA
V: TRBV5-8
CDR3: CASSRTGTYEQYF
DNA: TGTGCCAGCAGCCGGACAGGGACCTACGAGCAGTACTTC

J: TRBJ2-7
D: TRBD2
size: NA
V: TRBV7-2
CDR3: CASSLAGGPLYEQYF
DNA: TGTGCCAGCAGCCTAGCGGGAGGGCCTTTGTACGAGCAGTACTTC

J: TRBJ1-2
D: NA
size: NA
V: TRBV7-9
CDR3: CASNQRQAYGYTF
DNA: TGTGCCAGCAACCAACGACAGGCCTATGGCTACACCTTC

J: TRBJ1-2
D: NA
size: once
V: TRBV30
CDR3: CAWTRLYGYTF
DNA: TGTGCCTGGACGCGCCTCTATGGCTACACCTTC

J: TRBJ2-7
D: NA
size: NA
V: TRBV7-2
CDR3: CASSPPPAYGGEQYF
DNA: TGTGCCAGCAGCCCCCCCCCAGCTTACGGTGGCGAGCAGTACTTC

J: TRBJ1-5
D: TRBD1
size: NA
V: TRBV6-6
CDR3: CASSYRQGAGQPQHF
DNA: TGTGCCAGCAGTTACCGCCAGGGGGCCGGTCAGCCCCAGCATTTT